This TCR beta chain was retrieved from a study of Ad26.COV2.S vaccination and SARS-CoV-2 variants. Regarding the study as a whole: Analyses that measured TCR breadth and depth may have underestimated total T cell responses.

In the case of this clone: Its cognate antigen is unknown.

As to treatment: some 20 received Ad26.COV2.S at low or high dose, single or two shots; about 5 received placebo; per-sample allocation not given. Collection of the samples took place on day 63 after the first injection of vaccine or placebo. V was clipped by 2 bases and J by 2 bases, with 12 bases between them. The CDR3 loop spans 15 amino acids. Germline V gene data show CDR1 as WNHNN and CDR2 as SYGVQD (reference sequence). Only in-frame clones appear in the TCRdb table, and some are missing; sequencing was by immunoSEQ multiplex PCR. Counted here are roughly 680,000 clones, about 90% occurring once; the ten biggest clones make up over 1.3%.

This chain joins TRBV10-1 and TRBJ1-2; D unresolved. The sequence came from a person between 18 and 65 years old who received the Ad26.COV2.S COVID-19 vaccine or a placebo. Sample: peripheral blood, taken in a trial of Ad26.COV2.S vaccine versus placebo. The CDR3: CASSESPRLNYGYTF. Here the CDR3 DNA reads TGCGCCAGCAGTGAGAGCCCCAGGTTGAACTATGGCTACACCTTC.